This TCR beta chain was captured in a study of T cells in Graves' hyperthyroidism and ophthalmopathy. The germline gives CDR1 SEHNR, CDR2 FQNEAQ (reference sequence). CDR3 length: 18 residues. About this clonotype: The junction shows a germline mismatch at one end, possibly a read error.

What was amplified from RNA transcripts were TCR beta CDR3 regions. When the TCR CDR3 underwent first-round RT-PCR, the HTBI primer set was used. Via MiXCR, TCRdb re-called the multiplex PCR reads, giving one row per CDR3 protein. The table shows about 690,000 distinct CDR3 sequences, with 17% occurring only once. Patients aged 18 to 65 had newly diagnosed hyperthyroidism of under 2 months' duration. The rearrangement links TRBV7-9 to TRBJ2-7, with D perhaps assigned TRBD1 or TRBD2 (6 bases each). The receptor was derived from a man aged 50 to 59 with Graves' hyperthyroidism. The specimen sequenced was blood. CDR3 in amino acids: CVSSSTQGRLGLIYEQYF. The CDR3 DNA follows: TGTGTCAGCAGCTCCACACAGGGCAGACTAGGCCTTATCTACGAGCAGTACTTC. The variable domain in full, completed from reference TRBV7-9 and TRBJ2-7, reads DTGVSQNPRHKITKRGQNVTFRCDPISEHNRLYWYRQTLGQGPEFLTYFQNEAQLEKSRLLSDRFSAERPKGSFSTLEIQRTEQGDSAMYLCVSSSTQGRLGLIYEQYFGPGTRLTVT.